This T cell receptor beta chain appears in the sequencing data of a study of PD-1 blockade in mismatch repair-deficient tumors. Study details: All were previously treated, progressing patients with approximately 11 mismatch repair-deficient cancer types. The study's findings and limits: Tumor-resident clones, often undetectable pretreatment in blood, expanded then contracted after pembrolizumab.

Every patient had mismatch repair deficiency by PCR or immunohistochemistry. The CDR3 has 14 residues. Germline V gene sequence: CDR1 SGHDT, CDR2 YYEEEE. V gave up 0 bases and J gave up 1 base, with 7 bases separating them. A word on this clone: Its antigen is unknown.

TCRdb's copy holds only in-frame clones and misses some; the assay was immunoSEQ multiplex PCR. The sample consists of about 34,000 clones, around 80% of them appearing once. The receptor was derived from an adult with mismatch repair-deficient cancer. The material sequenced was PBMCs, taken roughly 6 weeks after starting pembrolizumab. The rearrangement uses TRBV5-6 and TRBJ1-1; weak D call: TRBD1 (5 bases). The CDR3 reads CASSLGGENTEAFF. The CDR3 region has the DNA TGTGCCAGCAGCTTGGGGGGGGAGAACACTGAAGCTTTCTTT. The variable domain in full, completed from reference TRBV5-6 and TRBJ1-1, reads DAGVTQSPTHLIKTRGQQVTLRCSPKSGHDTVSWYQQALGQGPQFIFQYYEEEERQRGNFPDRFSGHQFPNYSSELNVNALLLGDSALYLCASSLGGENTEAFFGQGTRLTVV.